Given below is one T cell receptor (beta chain) in context. No antigen is known for it. This table comes from immunoSEQ multiplex PCR, and its TCRdb copy is limited to in-frame clones, with some not included. The repertoire holds fewer than 110,000 clones, with approximately 93% as singletons. The data are from a study of graft-versus-host responses after intestinal transplantation. V lost 4 bases and J 7 bases, leaving 13 bases between the germline ends. This CDR3 contains 12 residues. Germline CDR1 reads SQVTM; CDR2 reads ANQGSEA. General study findings and limits: Those patients showing graft-donor T cell macrochimerism displayed high graft-versus-host to host-versus-graft clonal ratios in allografts.

The starting material was unstimulated CD8+ T cells sorted from spleen or lymph node cells, obtained before intestinal transplant. This clonotype originated in a human donor who received an intestinal transplant. The rearrangement links TRBV29-1 to TRBJ2-5; possible D gene TRBD2, 6 bases. The CDR3 region is CSVVEGKGTQYF. CDR3 DNA sequence: TGCAGCGTTGTGGAGGGAAAAGGGACCCAGTACTTC.